Following are 30 T cell receptor beta chains from one sample sequenced in a study of identical twins. TCRdb called the 5' RACE reads again in MiXCR, with one record for every CDR3 protein. The table shows hundreds of thousands of distinct CDR3 sequences, with over 13% occurring only once. Sequencing was performed on memory (CD45RO+) T cells sorted from blood. The source is a woman younger than 35 in good health.

The rearrangement uses TRBV5-1 and TRBJ1-2; 7 nucleotides align to TRBD1. CDR3 length: 14 amino acids. V lost 4 bases and J lost 4; bases outside the gene matches: 7. CDR1 SGHRS and CDR2 YFSETQ come from the germline V gene. The CDR3 sequence is CASSLDRNSYGYTF. CDR3 nucleotides: TGCGCCAGCAGCCTGGACAGGAACTCCTATGGCTACACCTTC.

In this sample, this clonotype turned up a few times. The chain is built from TRBV12-3 or TRBV12-4 and TRBJ2-3; D gene uncertain. V was pared by 5 bases and J by 2 bases, with 5 bases between. CDR3 size: 12 residues. CDR3 nucleotide sequence: TGTGCCAGCAGTAAATACACAGATACGCAGTATTTT. The encoded protein is CASSKYTDTQYF.

This clonotype was counted at least ten times. The chain combines TRBV20-1 with TRBJ1-1; D gene unclear. The CDR3 contains 14 residues. Germline V gives CDR1 DFQATT, CDR2 SNEGSKA (reference sequence). Trimming took 0 bases from V and 5 from J, leaving 13 bases between them. CDR3 sequence (DNA): TGCAGTGCTAGAGATCCCGGTCGGGAGACTGAAGCTTTCTTT. This sequence encodes CSARDPGRETEAFF.

This chain joins TRBV2 and TRBJ2-1; 9 positions agree with TRBD2. The length of the CDR3 is 15 residues. Unmatched junction bases numbered 10, after V lost 6 bases and J lost 7 bases. The germline V gene has CDR1 SNHLY and CDR2 FYNNEI. The CDR3 DNA sequence: TGTGCCAGCAGGGGGGGACTAGCTTTAGGGAATGAGCAGTTCTTC. This translates into CASRGGLALGNEQFF.

The chain couples TRBV7-2 to TRBJ2-3; D is ambiguous. Germline assignment: CDR1 SGHTA and CDR2 FQGNSA. The V and J ends lost 7 bases and 3 bases respectively, with 5 bases between them. The CDR3 contains 11 residues. CDR3 sequence: CASTNTDTQYF. CDR3 nucleotide sequence: TGTGCCAGCACTAATACAGATACGCAGTATTTT.

The chain links TRBV15 to TRBJ2-3; TRBD2 is a possible D gene (5 bases). The germline V gene encodes CDR1 LNHNV and CDR2 YYDKDF (reference sequence). The V end was cut by 1 base, the J end by 5 bases, with 10 bases between. CDR3 length: 14 residues. CDR3 sequence: CATSRVGSGDTQYF. Written as DNA, the CDR3 is TGTGCCACCAGCAGAGTAGGGAGTGGAGATACGCAGTATTTT.

This clonotype was observed a few times. The V and J genes are TRBV5-5 and TRBJ2-7, with D perhaps TRBD1 or TRBD2 (5 bases each). The CDR3 covers 10 residues. CDR1 and CDR2 (germline): SGHKS, YYEKEE (reference sequence). Trimming pared 7 bases from V and 7 bases from J, leaving 9 bases between. The CDR3 region is CASAEGEQYF. CDR3 sequence (DNA): TGTGCCAGCGCTGAGGGGGAGCAGTACTTC.

A few counts support this clonotype. The chain is built from TRBV20-1 and TRBJ1-4; no definite D call. CDR3 length: 13 amino acids. Germline V lookup: CDR1 DFQATT, CDR2 SNEGSKA (reference sequence). Trimming removed 8 bases at V and 4 bases at J, with 14 bases between. As DNA, the CDR3 is TGCAGTTGGACGGGCAGGAATAATGAAAAACTGTTTTTT. Encoded protein: CSWTGRNNEKLFF.

This clonotype was counted between two and nine times. The J gene is TRBJ1-6, the V gene TRBV20-1; D not resolved. This CDR3 comprises 14 residues. Germline-derived CDR1 and CDR2 are DFQATT and SNEGSKA (reference sequence). V lost 4 bases to trimming and J lost 7 bases, with 14 bases between them. CDR3 nucleotides: TGCAGTGCTAAGGGAACGGGTCTCAATTCACCCCTCCACTTT. It yields the protein CSAKGTGLNSPLHF.

This CDR3 is CASSLASLGNEQFF. In nucleotides, the CDR3 is TGCGCCAGCAGCTTGGCTAGCCTGGGGAATGAGCAGTTCTTC. The rearrangement joins TRBV5-1 to TRBJ2-1, with a possible D match to TRBD2 (5 bases). V dropped 0 bases and J dropped 7 bases, with 11 bases sitting between them. This CDR3 has 14 amino acids. Germline CDR1 is SGHRS and CDR2 is YFSETQ.

This clonotype appeared many times. The chain joins TRBV18 to TRBJ2-1; 10 bases are a match to TRBD2. Losses at the gene ends were 6 bases for V and 12 bases for J; bases not matched to a gene: 14. CDR3 length equals 15 residues. CDR1 is KGHSH and CDR2 is LQKENI in the germline V gene. CDR3 protein: CASSIAPSGRASQFF. Written as DNA, the CDR3 is TGTGCCAGCTCCATCGCCCCTAGCGGGAGAGCATCGCAGTTCTTC.

With regard to this clonotype: No conserved phenylalanine or tryptophan ends this CDR3, so it is likely a read error. The V and J genes are TRBV6-5 and TRBJ1-1; D is unclear. Trimming removed 4 bases from V and 6 bases from J, with 9 bases in between. Germline loops: CDR1 MNHEY, CDR2 SVGAGI. The CDR3 length is 12 residues. The CDR3 here is CASSWVIPEAFS. Here the CDR3 DNA reads TGTGCCAGCAGTTGGGTTATCCCTGAAGCTTTCTCT.

In this sample, this clonotype turned up a few times. This chain uses TRBV2 with TRBJ2-2, with D unclear. The CDR3 has 15 residues. V was clipped by 1 base and J by 4 bases, with 10 bases between them. Germline assignment: CDR1 SNHLY and CDR2 FYNNEI. The CDR3 nucleotides are TGTGCCAGCAGTGAAGTCGGGCGAGGCACCGGGGAGCTGTTTTTT. Its protein product is CASSEVGRGTGELFF.

The chain is built from TRBV20-1 and TRBJ2-5, with 13 bases identical to TRBD2. V trimming: 8 bases; J trimming: 5 bases; junction bases outside the gene matches: 5. Germline CDR1 is DFQATT and CDR2 is SNEGSKA (reference sequence). CDR3 size: 13 residues. CDR3 amino acids: CSLLAGGPETQYF. The CDR3 DNA reads TGCAGTTTACTAGCGGGGGGGCCGGAGACCCAGTACTTC.

The rearrangement uses TRBV12-3 or TRBV12-4 and TRBJ2-1; 8 bases are shared with TRBD2. The CDR3 consists of 17 residues. Trimming cost V 6 bases and J 4 bases; bases outside gene matches: 14. CDR3 bases: TGTGCCAGCAGGGGAGTGGTGCGGGAGGCGACGTACAATGAGCAGTTCTTC. Protein: CASRGVVREATYNEQFF.

The rearrangement links TRBV20-1 to TRBJ1-4; no firm D call. The CDR3 length is 13 residues. V lost 1 base and J 8 bases, leaving 11 bases between the germline ends. Germline loops: CDR1 DFQATT, CDR2 SNEGSKA (reference sequence). Written as DNA, the CDR3 is TGCAGTGCTAGAGGGGGTCTCGGAGAAAAACTGTTTTTT. Its translation: CSARGGLGEKLFF.

This clonotype was observed at least ten times. This rearrangement joins TRBV3-1 to TRBJ2-2; D remains ambiguous. Trimming removed 1 base from V and 4 bases from J, with 1 base in between. The CDR3 has 12 amino acids. Germline assignment: CDR1 LGHDT and CDR2 YNNKEL (reference sequence). CDR3 protein: CASSQVTGELFF. CDR3 nucleotides: TGTGCCAGCAGCCAAGTCACCGGGGAGCTGTTTTTT.

There are a few counts of this clonotype. V usage is TRBV2 and J usage is TRBJ2-1, with 12 bases identical to TRBD2. This CDR3 comprises 17 residues. The V gene's germline CDR1 is SNHLY and CDR2 FYNNEI. V shed 8 bases, J shed 6 bases, and the junction held 14 bases outside the gene matches. The CDR3 loop is CASLPGTSGRSSNEQFF. DNA for the CDR3: TGTGCCAGCCTCCCCGGAACTAGCGGGAGGAGCTCCAATGAGCAGTTCTTC.

The genes are TRBV6-1 and TRBJ1-3; D unclear. In germline, CDR1 is MNHNS, CDR2 SASEGT. Trimming removed 5 bases at V and 9 bases at J, with 14 bases between. The CDR3 is 13 residues long. The CDR3 protein is CASSTRFSGTIYF. The CDR3 DNA sequence: TGTGCCAGCAGTACACGTTTTAGCGGCACCATATATTTT.

This clonotype was detected ten times or more. The genes are TRBV12-3 or TRBV12-4 and TRBJ2-1, with D possibly being TRBD1 (6 bases). The CDR3 is 17 residues long. V was cut by 4 bases and J by 8 bases, with 24 bases left in between. CDR3 in amino acids: CASSSYPTGSSLYEQFF. The CDR3, as DNA: TGTGCCAGCAGTTCCTATCCAACAGGGAGTAGTCTCTATGAGCAGTTCTTC.

As to this clonotype: This sequence may be a read error, since a much larger clone differs from it by one base. The V gene is TRBV12-3 or TRBV12-4, the J gene TRBJ2-1, with a tentative D call TRBD2 (5 bases). Deletions cut 10 bases from V and 5 bases from J, with 12 bases between. There are 12 residues in the CDR3. The CDR3 here is CAISRLHNEQFF. CDR3 coding DNA: TGTGCCATCAGCAGACTACACAATGAGCAGTTCTTC.

The chain carries TRBV18 and TRBJ2-5, with D unresolved. This CDR3 comprises 12 residues. V was trimmed by 4 bases and J by 2 bases, leaving 5 bases between them. Germline CDR1 KGHSH, CDR2 LQKENI. CDR3 sequence reads: CASSHTQETQYF. The CDR3 coding sequence is TGTGCCAGCTCACACACACAAGAGACCCAGTACTTC. Drawing the rest from reference TRBV18 and TRBJ2-5, the complete variable domain is NAGVMQNPRHLVRRRGQEARLRCSPMKGHSHVYWYRQLPEEGLKFMVYLQKENIIDESGMPKERFSAEFPKEGPSILRIQQVVRGDSAAYFCASSHTQETQYFGPGTRLLVL.

J is TRBJ2-1 and V is TRBV24-1; D unresolved. Trimming removed 1 base at V and 5 bases at J, with 5 bases between. The CDR3 totals 13 residues. Germline values: CDR1 KGHDR, CDR2 SFDVKD. CDR3 amino acids: CATSDLNNNEQFF. CDR3 coding DNA: TGTGCCACCAGTGATTTAAACAACAATGAGCAGTTCTTC.

This clonotype was found a few times. The rearrangement links TRBV3-1 to TRBJ2-1; TRBD2 matches 7 bases. The CDR3 contains 14 residues. In germline, CDR1 is LGHDT, CDR2 YNNKEL (reference sequence). V was clipped by 2 bases and J by 4 bases; unmatched bases: 2. The CDR3: CASSQLAAYNEQFF. The CDR3 bases are TGTGCCAGCAGCCAACTAGCGGCTTACAATGAGCAGTTCTTC.

This chain links TRBV20-1 with TRBJ2-3, with D possibly matching TRBD2 (6 bases). The CDR3 is made up of 15 amino acids. Germline lookup yields CDR1 DFQATT and CDR2 SNEGSKA (reference sequence). Deletions cut 4 bases from V and 2 bases from J, with 16 bases between. The CDR3 DNA sequence: TGCAGTGCTAACCGGGACTGGGTTTCCACAGATACGCAGTATTTT. It is translated as CSANRDWVSTDTQYF.

This clonotype was seen ten or more times. The chain carries TRBV11-2 and TRBJ1-2, with a possible D match to TRBD1 (6 bases). Trimming stripped 5 bases from V and 6 bases from J, with 16 bases between. Germline CDR1 reads SGHAT; CDR2 reads FQNNGV. CDR3 length: 14 residues. CDR3 bases: TGTGCCAGCAGCATCTCCCAGGGGAAGGATGGCTACACCTTC. This encodes CASSISQGKDGYTF. Variable domain in full (rest from reference TRBV11-2 and TRBJ1-2): EAGVAQSPRYKIIEKRQSVAFWCNPISGHATLYWYQQILGQGPKLLIQFQNNGVVDDSQLPKDRFSAERLKGVDSTLKIQPAKLEDSAVYLCASSISQGKDGYTFGSGTRLTVV.

This clonotype was found many times. The J gene is TRBJ2-1, the V gene TRBV6-5; TRBD2 aligns across 9 bases. The CDR3 totals 16 residues. V gave up 4 bases and J gave up 0 bases; unmatched junction bases: 4. The germline gives CDR1 MNHEY, CDR2 SVGAGI. CDR3 loop: CASSLNSGSSYNEQFF. The CDR3 nucleotides are TGTGCCAGCAGTTTAAATAGCGGGAGCTCCTACAATGAGCAGTTCTTC.

There are many counts of this clonotype. The chain employs TRBV27 and TRBJ1-2, with TRBD1 as a possible D gene (6 bases). The CDR3 loop spans 15 amino acids. Trimming took 2 bases from V and 6 from J, leaving 16 bases between them. Germline V lookup: CDR1 MNHEY, CDR2 SMNVEV (reference sequence). This CDR3 is CASSLGMWGRDGYTF. DNA of the CDR3: TGTGCCAGCAGTTTAGGGATGTGGGGGCGGGATGGCTACACCTTC.

This rearrangement joins TRBV5-1 to TRBJ2-5, with TRBD1 as a possible D gene (5 bases). Germline-derived CDR1 and CDR2 are SGHRS and YFSETQ. V dropped 3 bases and J dropped 5 bases, with 20 bases sitting between them. This CDR3 spans 16 amino acids. The DNA for the CDR3 is TGCGCCAGCAGCTCGTACTCTCAGGGTTTGGAGGAGACCCAGTACTTC. Encoded protein: CASSSYSQGLEETQYF.

Many counts were recorded for this clonotype. The chain uses TRBV12-3 or TRBV12-4 and TRBJ2-7; 12 bases match TRBD2. The CDR3 loop spans 16 amino acids. The V and J ends lost 3 bases and 2 bases, in that order; junction bases with no gene match: 5. CDR3 sequence reads: CASSFSSGRAAYEQYF. CDR3 coding DNA: TGTGCCAGCAGTTTCTCTAGCGGGAGGGCCGCCTACGAGCAGTACTTC.